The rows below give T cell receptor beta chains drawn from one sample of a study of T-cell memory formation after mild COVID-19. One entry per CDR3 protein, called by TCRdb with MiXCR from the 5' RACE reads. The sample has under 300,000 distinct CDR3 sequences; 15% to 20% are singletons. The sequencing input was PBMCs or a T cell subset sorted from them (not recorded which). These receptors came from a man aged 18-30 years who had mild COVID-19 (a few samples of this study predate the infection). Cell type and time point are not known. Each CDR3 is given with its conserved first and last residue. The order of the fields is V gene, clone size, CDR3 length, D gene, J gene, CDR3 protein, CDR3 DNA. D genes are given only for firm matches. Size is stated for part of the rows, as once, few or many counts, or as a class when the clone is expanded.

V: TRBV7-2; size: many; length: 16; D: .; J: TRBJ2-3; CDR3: CASSLPPGRHTDTQYF; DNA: TGTGCCAGCAGCTTGCCGCCGGGACGGCACACAGATACGCAGTATTTT
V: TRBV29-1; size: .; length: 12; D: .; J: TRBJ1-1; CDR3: CSGKQENTEAFF; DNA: TGCAGCGGGAAACAGGAAAACACTGAAGCTTTCTTT
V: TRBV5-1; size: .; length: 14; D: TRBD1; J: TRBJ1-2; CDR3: CASSLGTGAAGYTF; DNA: TGCGCCAGCAGCTTGGGGACAGGGGCTGCTGGCTACACCTTC
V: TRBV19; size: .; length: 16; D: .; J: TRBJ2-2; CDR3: CASSILRVEGTGELFF; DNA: TGTGCCAGTAGTATACTCCGGGTAGAGGGCACCGGGGAGCTGTTTTTT
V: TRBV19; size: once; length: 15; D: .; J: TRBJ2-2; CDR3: CASSIRDTNTGELFF; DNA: TGTGCCAGTAGTATCCGGGATACGAACACCGGGGAGCTGTTTTTT
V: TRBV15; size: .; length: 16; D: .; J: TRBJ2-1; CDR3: CATSREFAGAYGEQFF; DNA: TGTGCCACCAGCAGAGAGTTTGCGGGGGCCTACGGTGAGCAGTTCTTC
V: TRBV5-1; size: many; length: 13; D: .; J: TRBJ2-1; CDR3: CASSGLLAGEQFF; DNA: TGCGCCAGCAGCGGACTACTAGCCGGTGAGCAGTTCTTC
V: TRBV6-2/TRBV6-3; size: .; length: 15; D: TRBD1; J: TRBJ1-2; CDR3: CASSYSTGVRDGYTF; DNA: TGTGCCAGCAGTTACTCGACAGGGGTTCGTGATGGCTACACCTTC
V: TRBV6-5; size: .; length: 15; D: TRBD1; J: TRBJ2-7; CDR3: CASSYYGDRASEQYF; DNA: TGTGCCAGCAGTTACTACGGGGACAGGGCCTCCGAGCAGTACTTC
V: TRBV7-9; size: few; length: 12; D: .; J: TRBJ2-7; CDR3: CASSSAGREQYF; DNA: TGTGCCAGCAGCTCCGCGGGCCGCGAGCAGTACTTC
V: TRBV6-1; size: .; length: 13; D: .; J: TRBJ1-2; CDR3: CASSEDSLYGYTF; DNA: TGTGCCAGCAGTGAGGACAGCCTCTATGGCTACACCTTC
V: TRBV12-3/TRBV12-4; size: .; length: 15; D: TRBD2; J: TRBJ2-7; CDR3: CASSLAMTSDYEQYF; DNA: TGTGCCAGCAGTTTAGCGATGACTAGCGACTACGAGCAGTACTTC
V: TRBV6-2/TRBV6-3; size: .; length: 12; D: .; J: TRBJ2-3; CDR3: CASTQSTDTQYF; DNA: TGTGCCAGCACCCAGAGCACAGATACGCAGTATTTT
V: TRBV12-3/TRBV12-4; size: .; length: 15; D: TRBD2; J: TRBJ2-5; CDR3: CASRERLAGGETQYF; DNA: TGTGCCAGCAGGGAGAGACTAGCGGGGGGAGAGACCCAGTACTTC
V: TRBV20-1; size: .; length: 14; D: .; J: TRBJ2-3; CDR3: CSAPPGGVADTQYF; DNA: TGCAGTGCTCCCCCCGGCGGGGTTGCAGATACGCAGTATTTT
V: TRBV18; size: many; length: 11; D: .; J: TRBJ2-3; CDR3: CASSPVDTQYF; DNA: TGTGCCAGCTCACCGGTCGATACGCAGTATTTT
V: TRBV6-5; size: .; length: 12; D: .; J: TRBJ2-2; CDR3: CVSGPMTGELFF; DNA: TGTGTCAGCGGGCCTATGACCGGGGAGCTGTTTTTT
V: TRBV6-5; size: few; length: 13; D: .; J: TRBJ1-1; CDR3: CASSSLGGTEAFF; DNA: TGTGCCAGCAGTTCCCTGGGAGGCACTGAAGCTTTCTTT
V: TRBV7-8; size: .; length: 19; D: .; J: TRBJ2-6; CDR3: CASVNRLASAGVGANVLTF; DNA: TGTGCCAGCGTAAACAGACTAGCCAGCGCAGGGGTTGGGGCCAACGTCCTGACTTTC
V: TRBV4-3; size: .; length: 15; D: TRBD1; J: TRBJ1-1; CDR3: CASSQAWQGGTEAFF; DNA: TGCGCCAGCAGCCAAGCGTGGCAGGGGGGGACTGAAGCTTTCTTT